This T cell receptor beta chain was captured by sequencing in a study of T cell responses to AZD1222 COVID-19 vaccine. Overall study results and limits: Clonal diversity may have been underestimated, and the donors were mostly white British, with more females than males. At 160-218 and 743-854, vaccine-associated CD4 TCRs were dominant, and they spanned spike. Reportedly, nearly half the spike-specific TCRs target unmutated variant regions. The breadth and depth of Spike-specific TCRs increased once two AZD1222 doses had been given.

This clone has more than one count but fewer than ten. What it binds is not known. Measured with immunoSEQ multiplex PCR; TCRdb has only the in-frame clones, and not every one. Of around 58,000 clones listed, about 88% are singletons. Germline CDR1 SGHNT, CDR2 YYREEE (reference sequence). V was clipped by 0 bases and J by 9 bases, with 16 bases between them. There are 15 residues in the CDR3. The sample was peripheral blood, taken on day 0 of AZD1222 vaccination. The sequence derives from an adult in good health. The V call is TRBV5-4, the J call TRBJ2-1, with D perhaps matching TRBD1 or TRBD2 (6 bases each). CDR3 protein: CASSLVKGGGSEQFF. CDR3 nucleotide sequence: TGTGCCAGCAGCTTGGTAAAGGGGGGTGGTAGTGAGCAGTTCTTC.